Sequencing of this T cell receptor (beta chain) was carried out in a study of OX40 agonist ivuxolimab in advanced cancers. As for the study in general: Patients with hepatocellular carcinoma, melanoma, renal cell or head and neck cancer made up the dose-escalation patients.

Germline V gene sequence: CDR1 MNHEY, CDR2 SMNVEV (reference sequence). The J segment lost 1 base and the V segment lost 6 bases, leaving 7 bases of the junction unmatched. The CDR3 loop spans 15 amino acids. General study findings and limits: On average, CD8+ T cells had more expanded clones than CD4+.

With regard to this clone: The target antigen is unknown.

TCRdb keeps only in-frame clones here, not all; method: immunoSEQ multiplex PCR. The sample holds about 99,000 clones, roughly 95% seen once. The receptor was derived from an adult with an advanced solid tumor such as melanoma, head and neck, liver or kidney cancer. The chain joins TRBV27 to TRBJ2-7; the match to TRBD1 covers 9 bases. Sequencing used CD4+ or CD8+ T cells sorted from blood, obtained in a trial of the OX40 agonist ivuxolimab. The DNA for the CDR3 is TGTGCCAGCAGACGGGGACAGGGACTTTCCTACGAGCAGTACTTC. As protein: CASRRGQGLSYEQYF.